Listed here are 20 T cell receptor beta chains from one sample, sequenced in a study of CD8 T cells in Susac syndrome. With random hexamers, reverse transcription was performed on about 0.5 to 1 ug of RNA. MiXCR was run by TCRdb on the immunoSEQ multiplex PCR reads, yielding one entry per CDR3 protein. The sample gives nearly 70,000 distinct CDR3 sequences, over 90% of which show up once; roughly 0.25% is in the top ten. The sample was CD8+ T cells from PBMCs. Source of these receptors: a human donor in good health.

This chain connects TRBV4-1 to TRBJ1-5; weak D call: TRBD1 (6 bases). This CDR3 is 13 amino acids long. V was cut by 3 bases and J by 6 bases, with 9 bases left in between. Germline V gene lookup returns CDR1 MGHRA and CDR2 YSYEKL. This CDR3 is CASSQNRVQPQHF. Written as DNA, the CDR3 is TGCGCCAGCAGCCAGAACAGGGTTCAGCCCCAGCATTTT.

The chain uses TRBV7-9 and TRBJ1-4, with 7 bases identical to TRBD1. This CDR3 has 17 amino acids. Germline V lookup: CDR1 SEHNR, CDR2 FQNEAQ (reference sequence). Trimming removed 5 bases from V and 2 bases from J; junction bases left unmatched: 11. The CDR3 protein is CASSRPGTAGTNEKLFF. The DNA of the CDR3 is TGTGCCAGCAGCCGGCCCGGGACAGCGGGGACTAATGAAAAACTGTTTTTT.

The V call is TRBV3-1, the J call TRBJ2-5; D remains unclear. This CDR3 has 12 residues. Germline CDR1 is LGHDT and CDR2 is YNNKEL (reference sequence). Trimming took 0 bases from V and 4 from J, leaving 3 bases between them. CDR3 DNA: TGTGCCAGCAGCCAAGATGGAGAGACCCAGTACTTC. Translated: CASSQDGETQYF.

As DNA, the CDR3 is TGTGCCTGGAGTGGGGGGTACTACGAGCAGTACTTC. It encodes CAWSGGYYEQYF. This chain connects TRBV30 to TRBJ2-7; tentatively, D is TRBD1 or TRBD2 (5 bases each). Trimming removed 1 base at V and 3 bases at J, with 7 bases between. This CDR3 is built from 12 residues. Per the germline V gene, CDR1 is GTSNPN and CDR2 is SVGIG (reference sequence).

The chain has TRBV27 and TRBJ1-1, with D tentatively TRBD1 (6 bases). Trimming shortened V by 3 bases and J by 8 bases, and 10 bases separated the two germline ends. Per the germline V gene, CDR1 is MNHEY and CDR2 is SMNVEV (reference sequence). The CDR3 totals 12 residues. Here the CDR3 DNA reads TGTGCCAGCAGTTTTTCCGGGGGCGAAGCTTTCTTT. This gives the protein CASSFSGGEAFF.

The genes are TRBV29-1 and TRBJ2-2; D is undetermined. V was shortened by 7 bases and J by 5 bases, with 11 bases between the two germline ends. This CDR3 comprises 12 residues. Looked up from germline, CDR1 is SQVTM and CDR2 is ANQGSEA. CDR3 bases: TGCAGCGGTACACAGCATACCGGGGAGCTGTTTTTT. Encoded protein: CSGTQHTGELFF.

This clonotype was seen a few times. The chain recombines TRBV7-9 with TRBJ2-5; TRBD2 aligns across 7 bases. In germline, CDR1 is SEHNR, CDR2 FQNEAQ (reference sequence). Unmatched junction bases numbered 4, after V lost 5 bases and J lost 4 bases. The CDR3 has 13 residues. DNA for the CDR3: TGTGCCAGCAGCCTTTCGGGAGGAGAGACCCAGTACTTC. This sequence encodes CASSLSGGETQYF.

The rearrangement uses TRBV10-3 and TRBJ1-4, with 10 bases lining up with TRBD1. Trimming took 3 bases from V and 8 from J; bases not matched to a gene: 6. The CDR3 covers 15 residues. Per germline, CDR1 ENHRY and CDR2 SYGVKD. CDR3 protein: CAISDPGTGEEKLFF. The CDR3 DNA reads TGTGCCATCAGTGATCCCGGGACAGGGGAAGAAAAACTGTTTTTT.

This clonotype was detected once. The chain carries TRBV27 and TRBJ1-1, with D unresolved. Trimming removed 5 bases from V and 0 bases from J, with 13 bases in between. Germline V lookup: CDR1 MNHEY, CDR2 SMNVEV (reference sequence). There are 15 residues in the CDR3. The CDR3 DNA follows: TGTGCCAGCAGTCCATGGGCGGAGTTGAACACTGAAGCTTTCTTT. It encodes CASSPWAELNTEAFF.

The chain combines TRBV12-3 or TRBV12-4 with TRBJ1-1; D ambiguous. The CDR3 has 12 amino acids. V shed 4 bases and J shed 6 bases, with 9 bases lying between them. CDR3 DNA: TGTGCCAGCAGTTCCGCCGGCGCTGAAGCTTTCTTT. Residues: CASSSAGAEAFF.

The chain employs TRBV28 and TRBJ1-1, with no clear D. Per germline, CDR1 MDHEN and CDR2 SYDVKM. Trimming removed 5 bases at V and 7 bases at J, with 11 bases between. The CDR3 covers 12 residues. The CDR3 region has the DNA TGTGCCAGCAGTCCGCCGGGCCGTGAAGCTTTCTTT. Its protein product is CASSPPGREAFF. Complete variable domain (other parts from reference TRBV28 and TRBJ1-1): DVKVTQSSRYLVKRTGEKVFLECVQDMDHENMFWYRQDPGLGLRLIYFSYDVKMKEKGDIPEGYSVSREKKERFSLILESASTNQTSMYLCASSPPGREAFFGQGTRLTVV.

The chain carries TRBV4-1 and TRBJ2-7, with a possible D match to TRBD2 (5 bases). The CDR3 has 13 residues. With 3 bases removed from V and 5 bases from J, the gap between germline ends came to 11 bases. Germline CDR1 MGHRA, CDR2 YSYEKL. The chain's CDR3 is CASSHVLDNEQYF. Written as DNA, the CDR3 is TGCGCCAGCAGCCATGTACTAGATAACGAGCAGTACTTC.

This clonotype has more than one count but fewer than ten. The chain links TRBV27 to TRBJ2-1, with D uncertain. Trimming stripped 3 bases from V and 2 bases from J, with 11 bases between. CDR1 and CDR2 from the germline V gene are MNHEY and SMNVEV (reference sequence). This CDR3 contains 15 residues. As DNA, the CDR3 is TGTGCCAGCAGTTTGTCCGGCGGCGCCTACAATGAGCAGTTCTTC. Its translation is CASSLSGGAYNEQFF.

The J gene is TRBJ2-7, the V gene TRBV2; D is tentatively TRBD1 or TRBD2 (5 bases each). V was trimmed by 0 bases and J by 0 bases, leaving 15 bases between them. Germline CDR1 is SNHLY and CDR2 is FYNNEI. This CDR3 comprises 17 residues. The CDR3 protein is CASSEAVGTLNSYEQYF. The DNA of the CDR3 is TGTGCCAGCAGTGAAGCGGTTGGGACCCTTAACTCCTACGAGCAGTACTTC.

A single count supports this clonotype. The V and J genes are TRBV5-1 and TRBJ2-3, with D perhaps matching TRBD1 or TRBD2 (5 bases each). The CDR3 is 18 amino acids. Germline CDR1 is SGHRS and CDR2 is YFSETQ. The ends were cut back, 0 bases at V and 0 bases at J, with 17 bases in the middle. In nucleotides, the CDR3 is TGCGCCAGCAGCTTGGTGGGGACGGGCCGCACTAGCACAGATACGCAGTATTTT. Translated, it gives CASSLVGTGRTSTDTQYF.

J is TRBJ1-5 and V is TRBV4-1, with a tentative D call TRBD1 (6 bases). V lost 3 bases, J lost 0 bases, and 12 bases lay in between. Germline values: CDR1 MGHRA, CDR2 YSYEKL. The CDR3 spans 16 residues. The CDR3 nucleotides are TGCGCCAGCAGCCACCCGGGGGGACATAGCAATCAGCCCCAGCATTTT. This sequence encodes CASSHPGGHSNQPQHF.

This clonotype showed up just once. The CDR3 DNA reads as TGTGCCAGTAGTATAGACTTACTCGATGAGCAGTTCTTC. The encoded protein is CASSIDLLDEQFF. The chain uses TRBV19 and TRBJ2-1; D is uncertain. V gave up 0 bases and J gave up 8 bases, with 8 bases separating them. Germline CDR1 LNHDA, CDR2 SQIVND (reference sequence). CDR3 length: 13 residues. Full variable domain (outside the CDR3, taken from reference TRBV19 and TRBJ2-1): DGGITQSPKYLFRKEGQNVTLSCEQNLNHDAMYWYRQDPGQGLRLIYYSQIVNDFQKGDIAEGYSVSREKKESFPLTVTSAQKNPTAFYLCASSIDLLDEQFFGPGTRLTVL.

This chain uses TRBV29-1 with TRBJ2-7; 7 bases align to TRBD2. Germline V gene data show CDR1 as SQVTM and CDR2 as ANQGSEA. V shed 1 base and J 7 bases; nucleotides not matched to a gene: 10. The CDR3 runs 14 residues. The CDR3 reads CSVEGEGSRAEQYF. Written as DNA, the CDR3 is TGCAGCGTTGAAGGGGAGGGGAGTCGGGCAGAGCAGTACTTC.

The chain couples TRBV4-3 to TRBJ1-4; tentatively, D is TRBD1 (6 bases). Trimming stripped 0 bases from V and 7 bases from J, with 9 bases between. The V gene's germline CDR1 is LGHNA and CDR2 YSLEER. This CDR3 is built from 14 residues. The CDR3: CASSQEYRAEKLFF. The DNA of the CDR3 is TGCGCCAGCAGCCAAGAGTACAGGGCTGAAAAACTGTTTTTT.

This clonotype was seen a few times. V is TRBV7-9 and J is TRBJ2-3, with 8 bases fitting TRBD1. Looked up from germline, CDR1 is SEHNR and CDR2 is FQNEAQ (reference sequence). V was pared by 5 bases and J by 2 bases, with 9 bases of the junction left unmatched. The CDR3 loop spans 16 amino acids. The CDR3 bases are TGTGCCAGCAGCCCAGAGACAGGGGCCGACACAGATACGCAGTATTTT. Translating gives CASSPETGADTDTQYF.